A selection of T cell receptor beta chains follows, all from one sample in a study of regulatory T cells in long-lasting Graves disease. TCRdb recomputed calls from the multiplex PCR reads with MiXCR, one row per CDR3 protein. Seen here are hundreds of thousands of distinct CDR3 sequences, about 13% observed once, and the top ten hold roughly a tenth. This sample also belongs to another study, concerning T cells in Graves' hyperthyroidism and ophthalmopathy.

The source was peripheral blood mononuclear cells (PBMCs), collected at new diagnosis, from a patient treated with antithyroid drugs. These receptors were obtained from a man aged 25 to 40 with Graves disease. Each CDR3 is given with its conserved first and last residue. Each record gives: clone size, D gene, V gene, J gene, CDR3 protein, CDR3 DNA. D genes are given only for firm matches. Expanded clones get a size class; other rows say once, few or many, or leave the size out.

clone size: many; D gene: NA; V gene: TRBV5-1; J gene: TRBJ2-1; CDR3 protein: CASSLVGDPGSEQFF; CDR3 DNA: TGCGCCAGCAGCTTGGTAGGGGACCCGGGGAGTGAGCAGTTCTTC
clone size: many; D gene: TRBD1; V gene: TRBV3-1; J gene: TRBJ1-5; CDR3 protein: CASSRETGFHQPQHF; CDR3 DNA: TGTGCCAGCAGCCGCGAGACAGGGTTCCATCAGCCCCAGCATTTT
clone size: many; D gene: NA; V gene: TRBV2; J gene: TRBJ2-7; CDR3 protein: CASSERLLTYEQYF; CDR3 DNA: TGTGCCAGCAGTGAAAGACTCTTAACCTACGAGCAGTACTTC
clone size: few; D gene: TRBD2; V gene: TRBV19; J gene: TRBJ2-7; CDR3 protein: CASSTTSGYEQYF; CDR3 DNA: TGTGCCAGTAGTACGACTAGCGGCTACGAGCAGTACTTC
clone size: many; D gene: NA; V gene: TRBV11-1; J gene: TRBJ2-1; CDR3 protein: CASSSPRAYEQFF; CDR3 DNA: TGTGCCAGCAGCTCACCAAGGGCCTATGAGCAGTTCTTC
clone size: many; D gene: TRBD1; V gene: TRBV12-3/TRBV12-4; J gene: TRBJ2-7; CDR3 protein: CASSLRRDRADYEQYF; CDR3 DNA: TGTGCCAGCAGTCTACGGCGGGACAGGGCAGACTACGAGCAGTACTTC
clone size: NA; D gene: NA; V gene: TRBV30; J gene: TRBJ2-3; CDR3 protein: CAWSLTGTTDTQYF; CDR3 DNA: TGTGCCTGGAGCTTAACAGGGACCACAGATACGCAGTATTTT
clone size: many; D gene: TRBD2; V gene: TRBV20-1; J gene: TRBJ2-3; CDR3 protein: CSASVISALAGFGRVDTQYF; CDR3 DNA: TGCAGTGCTAGCGTCATATCCGCACTAGCGGGATTTGGAAGAGTGGATACGCAGTATTTT
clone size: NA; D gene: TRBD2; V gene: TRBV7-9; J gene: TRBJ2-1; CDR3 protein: CASSFFTLTSGTYNEQFF; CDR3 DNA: TGTGCCAGCAGCTTTTTTACCCTGACTAGCGGGACCTACAATGAGCAGTTCTTC
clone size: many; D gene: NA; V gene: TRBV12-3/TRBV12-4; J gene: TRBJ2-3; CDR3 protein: CASSVRRGVSRTDTQYF; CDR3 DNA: TGTGCCAGCAGTGTACGAAGGGGAGTGTCTCGCACAGATACGCAGTATTTT
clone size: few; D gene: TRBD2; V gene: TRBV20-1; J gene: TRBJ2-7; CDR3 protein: CSAREILAGRF; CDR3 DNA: TGCAGTGCTAGGGAGATACTAGCGGGGAGGTTC
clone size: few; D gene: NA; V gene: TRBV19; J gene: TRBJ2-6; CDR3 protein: CASSMAFRASVANVLTF; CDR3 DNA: TGTGCCAGTAGTATGGCGTTCCGGGCCTCCGTGGCCAACGTCCTGACTTTC
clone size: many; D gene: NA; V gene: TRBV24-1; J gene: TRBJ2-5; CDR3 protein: CATSGSPRDNSKETQYF; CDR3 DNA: TGTGCCACCAGTGGAAGCCCCCGGGACAACTCAAAAGAGACCCAGTACTTC
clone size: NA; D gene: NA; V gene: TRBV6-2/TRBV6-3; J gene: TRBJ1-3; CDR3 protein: CASMPRAGGIYF; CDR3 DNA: TGTGCCAGCATGCCTCGTGCGGGGGGAATATATTTT
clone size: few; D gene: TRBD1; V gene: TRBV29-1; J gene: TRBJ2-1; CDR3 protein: CSDLDRMKYEQFF; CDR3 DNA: TGCAGCGACCTGGACAGGATGAAATATGAGCAGTTCTTC
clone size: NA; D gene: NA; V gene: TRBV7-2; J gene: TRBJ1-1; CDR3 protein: CASSFGRSNTEAFF; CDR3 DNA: TGTGCCAGCAGCTTCGGACGGTCGAACACTGAAGCTTTCTTT
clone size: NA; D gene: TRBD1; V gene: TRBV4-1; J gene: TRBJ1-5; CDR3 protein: CASRRDRGNQPQHF; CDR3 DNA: TGCGCCAGCAGACGGGACAGGGGGAATCAGCCCCAGCATTTT
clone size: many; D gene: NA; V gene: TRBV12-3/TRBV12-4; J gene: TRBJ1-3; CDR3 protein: CASSGLASGNTIYF; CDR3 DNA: TGTGCCAGCAGCGGACTGGCTTCTGGAAACACCATATATTTT
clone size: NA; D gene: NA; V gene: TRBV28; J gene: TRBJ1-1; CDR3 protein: CASSGQIGRTNTEAFF; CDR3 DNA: TGTGCCAGCAGCGGTCAAATCGGACGGACGAACACTGAAGCTTTCTTT
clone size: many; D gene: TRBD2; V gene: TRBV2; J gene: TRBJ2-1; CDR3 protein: CASSEDSSGRFEQFF; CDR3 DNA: TGTGCCAGCAGTGAAGATTCTAGCGGGAGGTTTGAGCAGTTCTTC
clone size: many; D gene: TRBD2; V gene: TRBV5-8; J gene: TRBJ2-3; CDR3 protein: CASSGGTSPTDTQYF; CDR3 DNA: TGTGCCAGCAGCGGGGGGACTAGCCCTACAGATACGCAGTATTTT
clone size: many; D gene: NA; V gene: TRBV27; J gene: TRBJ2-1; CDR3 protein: CASRAIVGNEQFF; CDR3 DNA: TGTGCCAGCCGGGCTATCGTGGGAAATGAGCAGTTCTTC
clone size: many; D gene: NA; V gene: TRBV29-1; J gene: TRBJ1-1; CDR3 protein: CSVVPTGNTEAFF; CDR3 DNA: TGCAGCGTTGTCCCGACGGGGAACACTGAAGCTTTCTTT
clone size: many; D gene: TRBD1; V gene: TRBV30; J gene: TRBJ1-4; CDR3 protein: CAWSRDSLEEKLFF; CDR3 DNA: TGTGCCTGGAGTCGGGACAGCCTTGAGGAAAAACTGTTTTTT
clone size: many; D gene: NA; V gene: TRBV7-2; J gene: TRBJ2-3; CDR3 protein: CASSLESEGGTDTQYF; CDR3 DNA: TGTGCCAGCAGCTTAGAGTCGGAAGGGGGTACAGATACGCAGTATTTT
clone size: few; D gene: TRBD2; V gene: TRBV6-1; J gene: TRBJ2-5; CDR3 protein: CASKGGGSETQYF; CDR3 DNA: TGTGCCAGCAAGGGAGGCGGGAGTGAGACCCAGTACTTC
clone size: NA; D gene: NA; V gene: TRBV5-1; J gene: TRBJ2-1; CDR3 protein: CASSNRQASGDNEQFF; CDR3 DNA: TGCGCCAGCAGCAACCGACAGGCATCGGGTGACAATGAGCAGTTCTTC
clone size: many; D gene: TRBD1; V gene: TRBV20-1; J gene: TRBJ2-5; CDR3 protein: CSARLDRDETQYF; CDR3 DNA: TGCAGTGCCCGTTTGGACAGGGACGAGACCCAGTACTTC
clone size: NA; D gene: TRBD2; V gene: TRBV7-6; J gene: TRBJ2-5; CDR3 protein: CASGPLSGGPRTQYF; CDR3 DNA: TGTGCCAGCGGCCCTCTGTCGGGAGGCCCTCGGACCCAGTACTTC
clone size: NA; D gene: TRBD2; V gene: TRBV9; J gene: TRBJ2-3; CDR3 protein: CASSLQGLAPTDTQYF; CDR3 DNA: TGTGCCAGCAGCCTACAAGGACTAGCGCCCACAGATACGCAGTATTTT
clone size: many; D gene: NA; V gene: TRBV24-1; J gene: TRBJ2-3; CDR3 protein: CATSDQSRAPTDTQYF; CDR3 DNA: TGTGCCACCAGTGACCAATCTAGGGCCCCCACAGATACGCAGTATTTT
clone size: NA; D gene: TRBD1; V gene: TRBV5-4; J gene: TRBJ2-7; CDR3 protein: CASSLDGQGSHEQYF; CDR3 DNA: TGTGCCAGCAGCTTGGATGGACAGGGGTCCCACGAGCAGTACTTC
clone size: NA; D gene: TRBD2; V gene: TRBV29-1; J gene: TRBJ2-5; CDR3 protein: CSGRTSGREETQYF; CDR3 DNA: TGCAGCGGGAGGACTAGCGGGAGAGAAGAGACCCAGTACTTC
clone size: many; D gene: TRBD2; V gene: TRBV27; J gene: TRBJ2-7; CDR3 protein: CASTPSSGRGLDEQYF; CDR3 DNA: TGTGCCAGCACCCCCTCCAGCGGGAGGGGGCTCGACGAGCAGTACTTC
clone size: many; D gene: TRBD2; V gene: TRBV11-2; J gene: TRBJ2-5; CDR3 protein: CASSPVGAGGQETQYF; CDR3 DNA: TGTGCCAGCAGCCCCGTGGGGGCGGGAGGGCAAGAGACCCAGTACTTC
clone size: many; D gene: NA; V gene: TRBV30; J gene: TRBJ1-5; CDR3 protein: CAWSPDSNQPQHF; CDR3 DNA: TGTGCCTGGAGTCCCGATAGCAATCAGCCCCAGCATTTT
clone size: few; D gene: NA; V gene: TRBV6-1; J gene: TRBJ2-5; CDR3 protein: CATLGREQETQYF; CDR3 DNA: TGTGCCACCCTGGGACGGGAACAAGAGACCCAGTACTTC
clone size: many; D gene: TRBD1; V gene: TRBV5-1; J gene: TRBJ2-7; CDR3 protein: CASSSGLQGAYEQYF; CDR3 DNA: TGCGCCAGCAGCTCCGGGCTACAGGGGGCGTACGAGCAGTACTTC
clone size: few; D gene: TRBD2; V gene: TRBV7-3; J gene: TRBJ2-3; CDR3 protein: CASSSLAGEVYF; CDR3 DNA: TGTGCCAGCAGCTCACTAGCGGGAGAGGTGTATTTT
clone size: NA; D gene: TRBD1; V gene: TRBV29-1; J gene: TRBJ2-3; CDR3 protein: CSVDDRVTDTQYF; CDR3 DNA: TGCAGCGTTGATGACAGGGTAACAGATACGCAGTATTTT
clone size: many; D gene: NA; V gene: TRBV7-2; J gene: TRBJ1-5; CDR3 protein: CASSLGARQPQHF; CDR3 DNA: TGTGCCAGCAGCTTAGGGGCGCGGCAGCCCCAGCATTTT
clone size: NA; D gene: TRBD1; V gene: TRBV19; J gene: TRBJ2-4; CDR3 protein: CASGTGQGYIQYF; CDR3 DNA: TGTGCCAGTGGGACCGGACAGGGTTACATTCAGTACTTC
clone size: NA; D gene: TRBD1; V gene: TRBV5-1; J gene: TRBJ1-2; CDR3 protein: CASSQGTGAYGYTF; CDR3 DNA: TGCGCCAGCAGCCAAGGAACAGGGGCCTATGGCTACACCTTC
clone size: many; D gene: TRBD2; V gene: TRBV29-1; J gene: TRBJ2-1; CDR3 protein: CSVETGTRGASEQFF; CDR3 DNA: TGCAGCGTGGAAACCGGGACTAGGGGGGCGTCTGAGCAGTTCTTC
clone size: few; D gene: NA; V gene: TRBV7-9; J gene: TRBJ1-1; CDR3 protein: CASSLVTVGAFF; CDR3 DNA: TGTGCCAGCAGCTTAGTCACGGTAGGAGCTTTCTTT
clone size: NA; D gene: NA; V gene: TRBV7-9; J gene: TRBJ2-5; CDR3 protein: CASTSQSGEWKTQYF; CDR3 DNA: TGTGCCAGCACCTCGCAGTCGGGGGAGTGGAAGACCCAGTACTTC
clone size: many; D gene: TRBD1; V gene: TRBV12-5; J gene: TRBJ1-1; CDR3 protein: CASGPGTGAWVDTEAFF; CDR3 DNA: TGTGCTAGTGGACCCGGGACAGGGGCTTGGGTTGACACTGAAGCTTTCTTT
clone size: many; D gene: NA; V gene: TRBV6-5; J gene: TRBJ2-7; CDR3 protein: CASSCRGQRWDEQYF; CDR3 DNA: TGTGCCAGCAGTTGCCGGGGGCAACGGTGGGATGAGCAGTACTTC
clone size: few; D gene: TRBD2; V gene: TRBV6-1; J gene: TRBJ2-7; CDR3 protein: CASSALAVSYEQYF; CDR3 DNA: TGTGCCAGCAGTGCCCTAGCGGTCTCCTACGAGCAGTACTTC
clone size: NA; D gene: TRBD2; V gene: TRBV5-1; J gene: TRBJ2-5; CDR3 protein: CASSSTSDGTQYF; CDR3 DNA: TGCGCCAGCAGCTCAACTAGCGATGGGACCCAGTACTTC
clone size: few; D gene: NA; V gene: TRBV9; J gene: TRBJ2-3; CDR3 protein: CASSVLAVGTDTQYF; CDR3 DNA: TGTGCCAGCAGCGTCCTAGCCGTCGGAACAGATACGCAGTATTTT
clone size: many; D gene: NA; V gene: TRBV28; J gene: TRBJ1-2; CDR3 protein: CASTTGGAGGYTF; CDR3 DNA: TGTGCCAGCACCACTGGGGGCGCCGGGGGCTACACCTTC
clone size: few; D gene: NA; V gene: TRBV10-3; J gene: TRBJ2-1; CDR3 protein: CAISDRTEPYNEQFF; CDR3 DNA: TGTGCCATCAGTGACCGGACAGAACCCTACAATGAGCAGTTCTTC
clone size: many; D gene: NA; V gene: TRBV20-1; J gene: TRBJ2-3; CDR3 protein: CSVPSVIGTDTQYF; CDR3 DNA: TGCAGTGTCCCTAGTGTAATAGGTACAGATACGCAGTATTTT
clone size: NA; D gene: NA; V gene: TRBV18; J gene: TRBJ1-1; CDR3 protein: CASSPTIAGDTEAFF; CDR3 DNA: TGTGCCAGCTCACCCACGATCGCAGGGGACACTGAAGCTTTCTTT
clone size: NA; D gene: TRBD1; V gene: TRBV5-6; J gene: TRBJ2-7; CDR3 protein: CASSLALVLGTGTYEQYF; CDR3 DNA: TGTGCCAGCAGCTTGGCACTGGTTTTAGGGACAGGGACCTACGAGCAGTACTTC
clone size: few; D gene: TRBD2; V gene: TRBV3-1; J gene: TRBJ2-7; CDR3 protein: CATLRPGLAGGPAEQYF; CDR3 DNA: TGTGCCACCCTAAGGCCGGGACTAGCGGGAGGGCCGGCCGAGCAGTACTTC
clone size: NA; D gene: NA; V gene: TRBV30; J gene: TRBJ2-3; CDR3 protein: CAWSVGAVRGDTQYF; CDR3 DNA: TGTGCCTGGAGTGTAGGGGCAGTAAGGGGGGATACGCAGTATTTT